This record covers a single TCR beta chain. At least ten counts were recorded for this clonotype. Its target antigen remains unknown. No base-level quality is on record; no much larger clone is a single base apart. Explained via the paper, the treatment or condition label denotes: allogeneic hematopoietic cell transplantation with graft depleted of TCRalphabeta T cells and CD19 B cells. TCRalphabeta/CD19-depleted allogeneic hematopoietic cell grafts were given to the transplant recipients, all of whom were children. The data belong to a study of T-cell reconstitution after alpha-beta-depleted transplantation in children (dated by TCRdb to 2016 to 2018). Concerning the study at large: T-cell immune reconstitution after TCRalphabeta/CD19-depleted allogeneic hematopoietic cell transplantation in children was quantitatively tracked in the study by means of TCR repertoire profiling. The research as a whole found: In some patients, the high TCRbeta diversity seen at day 60 was put down to recipient T cells and intrathymic progenitors that had survived conditioning. The apparently early alphabetaT-cell count recovery about two months after transplant was reportedly dependent on only several hundred rapidly expanded clones derived from non-depleted graft cells. Over the following months the frequencies of hyperexpanded clones went down, and after one year T-cell counts and TCRbeta diversity were mostly credited to newly produced T cells.

To prepare the library, PCR was applied. The instrument was an Illumina HiSeq 2500. Molecular barcoding was employed in the preparation of TCR libraries, with unique molecular identifiers being used to normalize TCRbeta repertoire quantification. TCRdb cleaned the public reads at Q25 with fastp, built clones with MiXCR and kept in-frame beta chains. Each CDR3 protein gets just one entry, which takes the most common genes and DNA from the rows behind it. The sample table holds 500,000 or so distinct CDR3 sequences, of which over 9.5% were seen once. Of the sample, around 15% is held by the ten largest clones. Its CDR3 holds 14 amino acids, cysteine through phenylalanine. Here the CDR3 DNA is all that survives: 42 bases in frame from base 1. V was cut back by 7 bases and J by 4 bases, leaving a gap of 17 bases between them. The germline V gene encodes CDR1 MNHEY and CDR2 SVGEGT.

The source of this sequence is a female patient aged 2-9 years who had a stem cell transplant for aplastic anemia, so the T cells may come from the graft donor. The sequence is built from TRBV6-2 or TRBV6-3 and TRBJ2-7; the D segment could be TRBD2, given 5 matching bases. Source: PBMCs, mostly from graft donor cells, taken 180 days after TCRalphabeta/CD19-depleted stem cell transplant. The CDR3 reads as follows: CASTYGEYFYEQYF. The DNA sequence reads TGTGCCAGCACCTACGGGGAGTACTTTTACGAGCAGTACTTC.